The 26 T cell receptor beta chains below all came from one sample that was sequenced in a study of PD-L1 blockade in urothelial cancer. The repertoire was sequenced with immunoSEQ multiplex PCR; TCRdb's copy has only in-frame clones and lacks some. Among about 120,000 clones listed, approximately 90% were seen once. Time point here: peripheral blood 6 weeks after treatment start. The specimen was PBMCs, collected around atezolizumab (anti-PD-L1) treatment. The origin of the receptors is a man between 60 and 75 years old with urothelial cancer.

This clone turned up a few times. V and J are TRBV29-1 and TRBJ2-7, with 8 bases aligning to TRBD1. This CDR3 is built from 11 residues. J gave up 6 bases and V 4 bases, and 2 bases lay outside the gene matches. The germline V gene encodes CDR1 SQVTM and CDR2 ANQGSEA. This CDR3 reads CSVVTGVEQYF. CDR3 DNA: TGCAGCGTTGTGACAGGGGTCGAGCAGTACTTC.

The chain employs TRBV5-4 and TRBJ2-2; 9 bases align to TRBD1. Germline V gene lookup returns CDR1 SGHNT and CDR2 YYREEE (reference sequence). This CDR3 region has 18 residues. The trim removed 0 bases at V and 6 bases at J, leaving 12 bases unmatched. The CDR3 nucleotides are TGTGCCAGCAGCTTGGGGTCACCGGGACAGGGTCGTTCCGGGGAGCTGTTTTTT. Translating it yields CASSLGSPGQGRSGELFF.

The gene calls are TRBV6-4 and TRBJ1-5; D not resolved. Germline V CDR1 and CDR2: MRHNA, SNTAGT. Trimming shortened V by 3 bases and J by 0 bases, and 12 bases separated the two germline ends. The CDR3 spans 16 residues. For the CDR3, the DNA is TGTGCCAGCAGTGAAGCAGGCAGCTATAGCAATCAGCCCCAGCATTTT. Amino acids: CASSEAGSYSNQPQHF.

The chain couples TRBV19 to TRBJ2-7; 10 nucleotides align to TRBD2. Per the germline V gene, CDR1 is LNHDA and CDR2 is SQIVND (reference sequence). The CDR3 sequence is 14 residues long. V trimming: 5 bases; J trimming: 6 bases; junction bases outside the gene matches: 7. The CDR3 sequence is CASSQSGGASEQYF. CDR3 in DNA: TGTGCCAGTAGTCAAAGCGGGGGGGCCTCCGAGCAGTACTTC.

The CDR3 here is CASSLGTAYEQYF. CDR3 bases: TGTGCCAGCAGCTTAGGAACGGCCTACGAGCAGTACTTC. The chain combines TRBV11-2 with TRBJ2-7; no clear D gene. V dropped 1 base and J dropped 2 bases, with 6 bases sitting between them. The CDR3 consists of 13 residues. CDR1 and CDR2 (germline): SGHAT, FQNNGV.

V is TRBV19 and J is TRBJ2-1; 10 nucleotides match TRBD2. V lost 6 bases, J lost 4 bases, and 3 bases stayed unmatched. Germline V gene data show CDR1 as LNHDA and CDR2 as SQIVND (reference sequence). The CDR3 is made up of 14 amino acids. The CDR3 region has the DNA TGTGCCAGTAGGAAGCGGGAGGGTTACAATGAGCAGTTCTTC. Amino acid sequence: CASRKREGYNEQFF.

The rearrangement joins TRBV9 to TRBJ2-1; D might be TRBD2 (5 bases). CDR1 and CDR2 (germline): SGDLS, YYNGEE. This CDR3 contains 13 residues. V lost 1 base to trimming and J lost 9 bases, with 11 bases between them. The CDR3 loop reads CASSVTGSGEQFF. The CDR3, as DNA: TGTGCCAGCAGCGTAACGGGGTCGGGTGAGCAGTTCTTC.

The chain combines TRBV5-6 with TRBJ2-7, with D possibly being TRBD2 (6 bases). V was clipped by 4 bases and J by 3 bases, with 17 bases between them. The CDR3 length is 15 residues. Germline values: CDR1 SGHDT, CDR2 YYEEEE. The DNA for the CDR3 is TGTGCCAGCAGCCCTGGGGCAGCCGGGGGCTACGAGCAGTACTTC. It specifies CASSPGAAGGYEQYF.

The chain is built from TRBV5-1 and TRBJ2-7; D possibly corresponds to TRBD1 (6 bases). The ends were cut back, 4 bases at V and 2 bases at J, with 13 bases in the middle. This CDR3 spans 14 amino acids. Germline V lookup: CDR1 SGHRS, CDR2 YFSETQ. CDR3: CASSPARGPYEQYF. The CDR3 DNA reads as TGCGCCAGCAGCCCGGCCAGGGGCCCCTACGAGCAGTACTTC.

J is TRBJ1-5 and V is TRBV28; a weak D match, TRBD1 (5 bases). Between the trimmed V and J ends, which lost 10 bases and 3 bases, there was a span of 13 bases. Germline V gene sequence: CDR1 MDHEN, CDR2 SYDVKM. The CDR3 sequence is 13 residues long. The DNA of the CDR3 is TGTGCCATCTCCAAGGGGTACAATCAGCCCCAGCATTTT. Translated, it gives CAISKGYNQPQHF. Together with reference TRBV28 and TRBJ1-5, the CDR3 gives the full variable domain: DVKVTQSSRYLVKRTGEKVFLECVQDMDHENMFWYRQDPGLGLRLIYFSYDVKMKEKGDIPEGYSVSREKKERFSLILESASTNQTSMYLCAISKGYNQPQHFGDGTRLSIL.

V gene TRBV5-1 combines with J gene TRBJ1-1; D not certain. V was clipped by 5 bases and J by 8 bases, with 16 bases between them. Germline-derived CDR1 and CDR2 are SGHRS and YFSETQ. This CDR3 region has 13 residues. The CDR3 DNA is TGCGCCAGCAGTCCTGGTGGGAGGGAAGAAGCTTTCTTT. Its translation is CASSPGGREEAFF.

The chain uses TRBV6-1 and TRBJ1-1; TRBD1 aligns across 11 bases. V lost 2 bases, J lost 7 bases, and 6 bases stayed unmatched. Germline V gives CDR1 MNHNS, CDR2 SASEGT. CDR3 length equals 15 residues. DNA of the CDR3: TGTGCCAGCAGTGAACCCGGGACAGGGGGTATTGAAGCTTTCTTT. Translated: CASSEPGTGGIEAFF.

This chain joins TRBV4-1 and TRBJ1-5; no reliable D call. The CDR3 spans 17 residues. Germline values: CDR1 MGHRA, CDR2 YSYEKL. V was shortened by 0 bases and J by 0 bases, with 12 bases between the two germline ends. CDR3 coding DNA: TGCGCCAGCAGCCAAGATTTATCCCCCTATAGCAATCAGCCCCAGCATTTT. It codes for CASSQDLSPYSNQPQHF.

The CDR3, as DNA: TGCGCCAGCAGCTTGGCCGGTAATAGCGGACAAGAGACCCAGTACTTC. Residues: CASSLAGNSGQETQYF. The chain has TRBV5-1 and TRBJ2-5; weak D call: TRBD2 (6 bases). The V end lost 0 bases, the J end lost 2 bases, and 14 bases lay between the germline ends. Germline V gene sequence: CDR1 SGHRS, CDR2 YFSETQ. The CDR3 has 16 amino acids.

The chain couples TRBV7-9 to TRBJ2-7; 10 bases are shared with TRBD2. Germline V gene sequence: CDR1 SEHNR, CDR2 FQNEAQ (reference sequence). The trim removed 1 base at V and 4 bases at J, leaving 4 bases unmatched. The CDR3 is 15 residues long. CDR3 coding DNA: TGTGCCAGCAGCTTAGTGCTAGCGGGGGTGTACGAGCAGTACTTC. Amino acid sequence: CASSLVLAGVYEQYF.

This clone was recorded only once. The rearrangement uses TRBV29-1 and TRBJ1-5; D ambiguous. The ends were cut back, 4 bases at V and 0 bases at J, with 10 bases in the middle. The germline V gene has CDR1 SQVTM and CDR2 ANQGSEA. There are 14 residues in the CDR3. Here the CDR3 reads CSVGGGNSNQPQHF. Written as DNA, the CDR3 is TGCAGCGTTGGGGGAGGGAATAGCAATCAGCCCCAGCATTTT.

This chain connects TRBV7-7 to TRBJ2-5; D might be TRBD1 (7 bases). Germline V gene data show CDR1 as SSHAT and CDR2 as FNYEAQ (reference sequence). V was clipped by 4 bases and J by 2 bases, with 11 bases between them. The length of the CDR3 is 14 residues. The CDR3 nucleotides read TGTGCCAGCAGCTGGACAGGAGGGCAAGAGACCCAGTACTTC. Translated: CASSWTGGQETQYF.

V and J are TRBV18 and TRBJ1-6; D not certain. V was pared by 2 bases and J by 6 bases, with 11 bases between. The CDR3 loop spans 15 amino acids. In germline, CDR1 is KGHSH, CDR2 LQKENI. The CDR3 loop reads CASSPASRGNSPLHF. The CDR3 DNA sequence: TGTGCCAGCTCACCAGCGTCCCGCGGTAATTCACCCCTCCACTTT.

This chain links TRBV7-2 with TRBJ1-6; a weak D match, TRBD1 (5 bases). Looked up from germline, CDR1 is SGHTA and CDR2 is FQGNSA. V was trimmed by 1 base and J by 7 bases, leaving 11 bases between them. CDR3 length: 15 residues. The CDR3 region is CASSLGQTVNSPLHF. CDR3 sequence (DNA): TGTGCCAGCAGCTTAGGACAGACCGTAAATTCACCCCTCCACTTT.

The V and J genes are TRBV9 and TRBJ2-1, with 9 bases aligning to TRBD1. CDR1 and CDR2 from the germline V gene are SGDLS and YYNGEE. V trimming: 3 bases; J trimming: 7 bases; junction bases outside the gene matches: 8. The CDR3 length is 15 residues. DNA for the CDR3: TGTGCCAGCAGCGAGGCCGGGACAGGGAGTAATGAGCAGTTCTTC. Amino acid sequence: CASSEAGTGSNEQFF.

This rearrangement joins TRBV6-1 to TRBJ1-3; 7 bases match TRBD1. Losses at the gene ends were 9 bases for V and 4 bases for J; bases not matched to a gene: 3. Germline V lookup: CDR1 MNHNS, CDR2 SASEGT. This CDR3 has 12 amino acids. The CDR3 nucleotides are TGTGCCAGGGAGGGGGCCGGAAACACCATATATTTT. It yields the protein CAREGAGNTIYF.

The genes are TRBV27 and TRBJ1-5, with D possibly matching TRBD1 (5 bases). Germline loops: CDR1 MNHEY, CDR2 SMNVEV (reference sequence). Trimming removed 6 bases at V and 2 bases at J, with 14 bases between. This CDR3 has 15 residues. CDR3 residues: CASRPQGSRNQPQHF. DNA of the CDR3: TGTGCCAGCAGACCGCAGGGAAGTCGCAATCAGCCCCAGCATTTT.

The CDR3 DNA is TGCGCCAGCAGCCAAGGATCTACTTCTCAAGAGACCCAGTACTTC. The encoded protein is CASSQGSTSQETQYF. V and J are TRBV4-1 and TRBJ2-5, with D unclear. V shed 1 base and J shed 2 bases, with 11 bases lying between them. The CDR3 extends over 15 amino acids. The germline gives CDR1 MGHRA, CDR2 YSYEKL.

This chain connects TRBV28 to TRBJ2-7; a possible D gene is TRBD1 (6 bases). The length of the CDR3 is 15 residues. Trimming cost V 2 bases and J 5 bases, with 16 bases left between them. The germline gives CDR1 MDHEN, CDR2 SYDVKM. This chain's CDR3 is CASSLDQGIGDEQYF. CDR3 in DNA: TGTGCCAGCAGTTTAGATCAGGGGATCGGGGACGAGCAGTACTTC.

The CDR3 DNA follows: TGTGCCAGCAGTGAACAGGGTACCCCAGGGAATTCACCCCTCCACTTT. Its translation is CASSEQGTPGNSPLHF. The rearrangement links TRBV6-1 to TRBJ1-6; possible D gene TRBD1, 5 bases. CDR1 MNHNS and CDR2 SASEGT come from the germline V gene. The CDR3 extends over 16 amino acids. Between the trimmed V and J ends, which lost 2 bases and 7 bases, there was a span of 15 bases.

This clone has only a few counts. The chain has TRBV15 and TRBJ2-1; D unclear. Between the trimmed V and J ends, which lost 3 bases and 15 bases, there was a span of 15 bases. This CDR3 spans 12 amino acids. Per the germline V gene, CDR1 is LNHNV and CDR2 is YYDKDF (reference sequence). The CDR3 DNA follows: TGTGCCACCAGCAGCCCCGGTTCGGTATTGTTCTTC. This sequence encodes CATSSPGSVLFF. The whole variable domain, filled in from reference TRBV15 and TRBJ2-1, reads DAMVIQNPRYQVTQFGKPVTLSCSQTLNHNVMYWYQQKSSQAPKLLFHYYDKDFNNEADTPDNFQSRRPNTSFCFLDIRSPGLGDTAMYLCATSSPGSVLFFGPGTRLTVL.